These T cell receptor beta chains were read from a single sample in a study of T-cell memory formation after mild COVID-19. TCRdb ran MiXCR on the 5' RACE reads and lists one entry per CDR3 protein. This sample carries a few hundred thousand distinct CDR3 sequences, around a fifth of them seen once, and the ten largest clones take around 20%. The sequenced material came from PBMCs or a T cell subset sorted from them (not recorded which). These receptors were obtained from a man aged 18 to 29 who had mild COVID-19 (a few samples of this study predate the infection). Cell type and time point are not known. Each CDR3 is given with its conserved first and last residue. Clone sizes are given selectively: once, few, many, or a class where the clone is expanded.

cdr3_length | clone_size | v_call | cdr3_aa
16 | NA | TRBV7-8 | CASSSVLAGDQETQYF
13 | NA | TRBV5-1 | CASSLTAGNEQFF
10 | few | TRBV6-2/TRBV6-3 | CASSNGELFF
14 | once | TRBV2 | CAGGRSSYNSPLHF
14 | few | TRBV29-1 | CSVAPTGWNYEQYF
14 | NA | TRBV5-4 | CASSLGSVGETQYF
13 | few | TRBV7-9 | CASSLEQGHEQYF
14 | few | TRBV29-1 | CSVEVRVKGTEAFF
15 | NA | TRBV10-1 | CDSSTPGQGGDTQYF
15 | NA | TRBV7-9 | CASSLTGDRAEKLFF
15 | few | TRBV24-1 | CATSTGQKNTGELFF
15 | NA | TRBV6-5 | CASSRQSSGANVLTF
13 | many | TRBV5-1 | CASSLPTTDTQYF
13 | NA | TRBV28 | CASNGRPHSPLHF
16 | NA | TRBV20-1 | CSAIDRGWSGTGELFF
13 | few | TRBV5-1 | CASSSEGIDGYTF
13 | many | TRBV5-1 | CASSLRGGNEQFF
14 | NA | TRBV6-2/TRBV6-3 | CASSRPTGSHRKFF
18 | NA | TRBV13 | CASSLGWTGSSSTDTQYF
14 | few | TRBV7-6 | CASTPWAGQETQYF
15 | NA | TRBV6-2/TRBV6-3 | CASRSTGGLTGELFF
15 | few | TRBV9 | CASSVAPVRLHTQYF
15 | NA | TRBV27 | CASSLRGGMDSPLHF
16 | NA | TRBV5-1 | CASSWGATTGEGTQYF
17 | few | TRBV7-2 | CASSKRSGRNHGYGYTF
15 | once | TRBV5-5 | CASSLATAGANVLTF
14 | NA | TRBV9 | CASSSSSRQETQYF
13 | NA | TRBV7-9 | CASSFRQGDGYTF
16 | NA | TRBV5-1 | CASSSYGTGAADTQYF
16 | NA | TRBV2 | CATPGSGGANTGELFF
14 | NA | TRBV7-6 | CASSLQWGQTEAFF
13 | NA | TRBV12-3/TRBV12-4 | CASSYYRIYEQYF
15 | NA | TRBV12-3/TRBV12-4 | CASSLALTSADTQYF
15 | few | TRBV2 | CASSPDRVGADTQYF
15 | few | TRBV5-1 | CASSLEGREADTQYF
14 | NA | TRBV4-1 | CASSQEYSRREAFF
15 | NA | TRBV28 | CASSTTGYYNSPLHF
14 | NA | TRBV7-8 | CASSLSWGNEKLFF
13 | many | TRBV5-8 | CASSRRTEETQYF